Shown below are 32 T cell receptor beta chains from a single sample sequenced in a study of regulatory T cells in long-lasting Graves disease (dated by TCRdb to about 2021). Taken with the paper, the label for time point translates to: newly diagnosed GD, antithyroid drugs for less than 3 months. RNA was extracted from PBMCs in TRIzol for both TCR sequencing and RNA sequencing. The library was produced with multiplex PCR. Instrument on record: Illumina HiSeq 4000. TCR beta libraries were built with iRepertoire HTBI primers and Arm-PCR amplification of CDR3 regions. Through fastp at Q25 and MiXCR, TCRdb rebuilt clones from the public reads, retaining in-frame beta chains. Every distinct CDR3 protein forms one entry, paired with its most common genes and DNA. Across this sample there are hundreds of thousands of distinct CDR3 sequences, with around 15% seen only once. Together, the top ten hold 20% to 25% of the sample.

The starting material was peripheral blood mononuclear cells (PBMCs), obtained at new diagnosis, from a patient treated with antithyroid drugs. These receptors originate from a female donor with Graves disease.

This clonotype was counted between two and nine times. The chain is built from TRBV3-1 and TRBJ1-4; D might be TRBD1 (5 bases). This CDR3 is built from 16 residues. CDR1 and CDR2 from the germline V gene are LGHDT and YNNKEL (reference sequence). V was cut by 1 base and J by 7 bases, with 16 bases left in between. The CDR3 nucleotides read TGTGCCAGCAGCCAAGGTGGAACAGGTTGGAGTGAAAAACTGTTTTTT. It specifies CASSQGGTGWSEKLFF.

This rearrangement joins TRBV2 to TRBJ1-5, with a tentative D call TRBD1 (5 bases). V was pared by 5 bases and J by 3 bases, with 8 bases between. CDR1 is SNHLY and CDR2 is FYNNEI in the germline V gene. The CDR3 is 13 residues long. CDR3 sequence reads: CASSRDYNQPQHF. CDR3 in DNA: TGTGCCAGCAGTAGGGACTACAATCAGCCCCAGCATTTT. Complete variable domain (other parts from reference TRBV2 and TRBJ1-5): EPEVTQTPSHQVTQMGQEVILRCVPISNHLYFYWYRQILGQKVEFLVSFYNNEISEKSEIFDDQFSVERPDGSNFTLKIRSTKLEDSAMYFCASSRDYNQPQHFGDGTRLSIL.

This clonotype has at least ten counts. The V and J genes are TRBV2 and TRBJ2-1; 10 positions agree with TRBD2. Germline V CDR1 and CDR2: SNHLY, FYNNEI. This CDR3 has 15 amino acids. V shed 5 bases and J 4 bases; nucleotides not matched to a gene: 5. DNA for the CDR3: TGTGCCAGCAGTCGGGTAGCGGGGGGTTACAATGAGCAGTTCTTC. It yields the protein CASSRVAGGYNEQFF.

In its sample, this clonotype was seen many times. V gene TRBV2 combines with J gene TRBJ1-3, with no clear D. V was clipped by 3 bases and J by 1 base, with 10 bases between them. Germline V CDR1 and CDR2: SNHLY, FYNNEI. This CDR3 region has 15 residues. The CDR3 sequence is CASSERAGSGNTIYF. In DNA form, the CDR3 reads TGTGCCAGCAGTGAGCGGGCTGGGTCTGGAAACACCATATATTTT. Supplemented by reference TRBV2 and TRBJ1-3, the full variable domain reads EPEVTQTPSHQVTQMGQEVILRCVPISNHLYFYWYRQILGQKVEFLVSFYNNEISEKSEIFDDQFSVERPDGSNFTLKIRSTKLEDSAMYFCASSERAGSGNTIYFGEGSWLTVV.

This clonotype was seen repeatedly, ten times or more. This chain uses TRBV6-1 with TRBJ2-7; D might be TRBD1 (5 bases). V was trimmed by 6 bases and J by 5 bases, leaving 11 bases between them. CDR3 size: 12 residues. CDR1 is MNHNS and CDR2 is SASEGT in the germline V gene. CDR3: CASRGGHNEQYF. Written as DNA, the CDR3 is TGTGCCAGCAGGGGCGGACACAACGAGCAGTACTTC.

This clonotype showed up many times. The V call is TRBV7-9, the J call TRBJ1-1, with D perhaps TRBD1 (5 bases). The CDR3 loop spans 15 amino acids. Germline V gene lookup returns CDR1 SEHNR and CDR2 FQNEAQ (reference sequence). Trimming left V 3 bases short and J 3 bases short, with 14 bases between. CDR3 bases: TGTGCCAGCAGCTTCGACAGACCAGCGGACACTGAAGCTTTCTTT. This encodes CASSFDRPADTEAFF.

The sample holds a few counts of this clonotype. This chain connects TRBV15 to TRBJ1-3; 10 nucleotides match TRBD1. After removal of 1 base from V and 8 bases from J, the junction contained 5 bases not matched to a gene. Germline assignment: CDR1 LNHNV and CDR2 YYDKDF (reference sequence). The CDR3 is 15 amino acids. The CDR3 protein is CATSRGGTGAYTIYF. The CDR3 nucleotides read TGTGCCACCAGCAGAGGAGGGACAGGGGCATACACCATATATTTT.

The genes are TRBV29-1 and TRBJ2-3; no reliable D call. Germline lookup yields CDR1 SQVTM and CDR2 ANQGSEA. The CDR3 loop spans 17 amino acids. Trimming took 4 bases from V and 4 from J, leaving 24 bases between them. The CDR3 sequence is CSVVLGVVYGEADTQYF. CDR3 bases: TGCAGCGTTGTTCTAGGAGTAGTGTACGGAGAGGCAGATACGCAGTATTTT.

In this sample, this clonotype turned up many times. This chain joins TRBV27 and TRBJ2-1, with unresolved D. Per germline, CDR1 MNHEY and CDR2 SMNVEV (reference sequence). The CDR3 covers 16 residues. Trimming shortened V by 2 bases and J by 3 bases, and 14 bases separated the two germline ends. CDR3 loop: CASSLNPVGSYNEQFF. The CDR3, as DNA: TGTGCCAGCAGTTTAAATCCGGTGGGTAGCTACAATGAGCAGTTCTTC.

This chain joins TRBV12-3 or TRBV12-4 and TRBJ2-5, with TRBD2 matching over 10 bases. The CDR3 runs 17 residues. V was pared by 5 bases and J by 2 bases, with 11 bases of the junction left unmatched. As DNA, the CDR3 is TGTGCCAGCAGTGGATTACTAGCGGGGAAACTTCAAGAGACCCAGTACTTC. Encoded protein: CASSGLLAGKLQETQYF.

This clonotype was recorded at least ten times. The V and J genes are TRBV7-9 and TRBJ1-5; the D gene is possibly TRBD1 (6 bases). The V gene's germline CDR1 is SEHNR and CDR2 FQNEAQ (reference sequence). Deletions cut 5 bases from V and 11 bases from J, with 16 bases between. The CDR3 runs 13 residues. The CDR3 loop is CASSTLGGGTQHF. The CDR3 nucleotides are TGTGCCAGCAGCACCCTTGGGGGGGGCACCCAGCATTTT.

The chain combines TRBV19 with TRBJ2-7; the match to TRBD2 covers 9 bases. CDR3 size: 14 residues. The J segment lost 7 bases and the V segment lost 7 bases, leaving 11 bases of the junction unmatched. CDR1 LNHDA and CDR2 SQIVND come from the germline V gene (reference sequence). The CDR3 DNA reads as TGTGCCAGTACTGCGGCTAGCGGGACCAAAGAGCAGTACTTC. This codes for CASTAASGTKEQYF.

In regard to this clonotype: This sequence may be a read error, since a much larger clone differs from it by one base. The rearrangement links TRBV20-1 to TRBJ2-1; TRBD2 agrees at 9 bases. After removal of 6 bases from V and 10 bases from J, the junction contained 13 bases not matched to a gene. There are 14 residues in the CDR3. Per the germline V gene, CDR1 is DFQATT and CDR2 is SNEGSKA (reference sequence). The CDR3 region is CSAHLSGRRDEQFF. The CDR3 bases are TGCAGTGCCCACCTTAGCGGGAGACGCGACGAGCAGTTCTTC.

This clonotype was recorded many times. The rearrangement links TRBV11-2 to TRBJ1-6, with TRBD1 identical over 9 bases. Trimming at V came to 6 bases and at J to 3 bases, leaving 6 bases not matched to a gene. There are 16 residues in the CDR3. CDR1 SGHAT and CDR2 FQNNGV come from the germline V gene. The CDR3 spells CASRRPGQGYNSPLHF. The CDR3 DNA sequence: TGTGCCAGCAGGAGACCGGGACAGGGCTATAATTCACCCCTCCACTTT.

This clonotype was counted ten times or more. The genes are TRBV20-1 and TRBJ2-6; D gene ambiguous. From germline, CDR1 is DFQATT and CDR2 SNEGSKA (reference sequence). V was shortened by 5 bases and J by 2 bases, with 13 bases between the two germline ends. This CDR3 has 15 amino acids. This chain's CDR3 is CSAARRQAGANVLTF. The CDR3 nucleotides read TGCAGTGCTGCGCGGCGGCAAGCTGGGGCCAACGTCCTGACTTTC.

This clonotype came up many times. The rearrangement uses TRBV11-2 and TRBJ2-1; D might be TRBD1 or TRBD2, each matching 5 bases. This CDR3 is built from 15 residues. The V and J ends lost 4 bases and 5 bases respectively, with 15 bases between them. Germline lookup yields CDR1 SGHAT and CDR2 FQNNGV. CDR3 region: CASSSAGTNNNEQFF. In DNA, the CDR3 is TGTGCCAGCAGCTCCGCCGGGACCAACAACAATGAGCAGTTCTTC.

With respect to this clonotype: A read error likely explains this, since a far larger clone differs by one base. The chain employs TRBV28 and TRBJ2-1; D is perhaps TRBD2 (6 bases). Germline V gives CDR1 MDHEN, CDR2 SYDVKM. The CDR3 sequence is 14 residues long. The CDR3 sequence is CVSSSPTSSDEQFF. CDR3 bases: TGTGTCAGCAGCTCACCCACTAGCTCCGATGAGCAGTTCTTC.

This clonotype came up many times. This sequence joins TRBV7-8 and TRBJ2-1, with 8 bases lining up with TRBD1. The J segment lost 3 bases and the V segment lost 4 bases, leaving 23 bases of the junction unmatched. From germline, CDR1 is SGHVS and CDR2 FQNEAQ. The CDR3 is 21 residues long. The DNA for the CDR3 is TGTGCCAGCAGCTCTCCATCTCTCAGGGGGCAAAGGGCCGGGGACTACAATGAGCAGTTCTTC. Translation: CASSSPSLRGQRAGDYNEQFF.

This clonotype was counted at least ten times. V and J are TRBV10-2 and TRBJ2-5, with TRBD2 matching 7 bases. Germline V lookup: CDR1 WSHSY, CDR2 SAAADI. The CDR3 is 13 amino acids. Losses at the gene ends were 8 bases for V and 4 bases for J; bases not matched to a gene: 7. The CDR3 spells CASRGGRGETQYF. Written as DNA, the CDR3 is TGCGCCAGCCGCGGGGGAAGGGGAGAGACCCAGTACTTC.

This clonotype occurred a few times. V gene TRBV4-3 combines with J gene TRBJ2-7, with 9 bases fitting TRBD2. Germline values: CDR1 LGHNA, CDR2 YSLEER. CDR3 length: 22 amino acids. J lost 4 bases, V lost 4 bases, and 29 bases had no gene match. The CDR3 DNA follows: TGCGCCAGCAGCCCCTGGGGTTCGCTAGCGGGAAAGGGGGCCGGAGGGAGATACGAGCAGTACTTC. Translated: CASSPWGSLAGKGAGGRYEQYF.

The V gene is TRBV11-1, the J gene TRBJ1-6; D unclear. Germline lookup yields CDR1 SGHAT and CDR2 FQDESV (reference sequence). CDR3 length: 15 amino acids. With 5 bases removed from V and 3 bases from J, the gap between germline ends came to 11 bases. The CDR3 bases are TGTGCCAGCAGCGCAGAGGGAAACTATAATTCACCCCTCCACTTT. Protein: CASSAEGNYNSPLHF.

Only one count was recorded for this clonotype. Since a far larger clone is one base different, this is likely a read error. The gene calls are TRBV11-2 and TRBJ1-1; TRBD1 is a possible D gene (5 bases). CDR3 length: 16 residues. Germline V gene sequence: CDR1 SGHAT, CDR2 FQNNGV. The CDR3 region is CASILPRQTENTEAFF. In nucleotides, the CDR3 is TGTGCCAGCATCTTACCGAGACAGACAGAGAACACTGAAGCTTTCTTT.

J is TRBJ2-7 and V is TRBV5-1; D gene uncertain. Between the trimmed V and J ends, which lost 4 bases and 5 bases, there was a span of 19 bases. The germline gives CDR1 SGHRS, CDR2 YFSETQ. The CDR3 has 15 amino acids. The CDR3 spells CASSKTTESINEQYF. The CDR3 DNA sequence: TGCGCCAGCAGCAAAACGACGGAGTCGATCAACGAGCAGTACTTC.

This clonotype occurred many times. CDR3 region: CASSHPGANYGYTF. DNA of the CDR3: TGTGCCAGCAGCCACCCGGGCGCTAACTATGGCTACACCTTC. V and J are TRBV3-1 and TRBJ1-2; D is ambiguous. The germline V gene has CDR1 LGHDT and CDR2 YNNKEL (reference sequence). This CDR3 spans 14 amino acids. The V end lost 3 bases, the J end lost 0 bases, and 8 bases lay between the germline ends.

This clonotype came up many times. The CDR3 here is CASSAAGTAYGYTF. For the CDR3, the DNA is TGCGCCAGCAGCGCTGCCGGGACAGCGTACGGCTACACCTTC. This chain joins TRBV5-1 and TRBJ1-2; TRBD1 agrees at 7 bases. Germline CDR1 and CDR2: SGHRS and YFSETQ. J was trimmed by 8 bases and V by 4 bases; bases with no gene match: 11. CDR3 length: 14 amino acids.

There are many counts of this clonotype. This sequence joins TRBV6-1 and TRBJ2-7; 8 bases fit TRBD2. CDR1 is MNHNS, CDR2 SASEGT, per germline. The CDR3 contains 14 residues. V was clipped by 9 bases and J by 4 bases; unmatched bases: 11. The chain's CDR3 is CASGLASIGYEQYF. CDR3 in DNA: TGTGCCAGTGGACTAGCTAGTATTGGTTACGAGCAGTACTTC.

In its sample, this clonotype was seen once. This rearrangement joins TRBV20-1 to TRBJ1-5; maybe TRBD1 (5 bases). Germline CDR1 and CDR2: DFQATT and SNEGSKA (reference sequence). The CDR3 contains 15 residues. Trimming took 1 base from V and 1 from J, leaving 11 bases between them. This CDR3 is CSARVGEGSNQPQHF. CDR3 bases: TGCAGTGCTAGAGTGGGGGAGGGGAGCAATCAGCCCCAGCATTTT.

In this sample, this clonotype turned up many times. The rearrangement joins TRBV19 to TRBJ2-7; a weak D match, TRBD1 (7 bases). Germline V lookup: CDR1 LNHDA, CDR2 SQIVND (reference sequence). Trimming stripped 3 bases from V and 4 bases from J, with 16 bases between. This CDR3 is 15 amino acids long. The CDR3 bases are TGTGCCAGTAGTATGGGGCAGGGGGGTACGTACGAGCAGTACTTC. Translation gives CASSMGQGGTYEQYF. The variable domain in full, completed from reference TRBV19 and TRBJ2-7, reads DGGITQSPKYLFRKEGQNVTLSCEQNLNHDAMYWYRQDPGQGLRLIYYSQIVNDFQKGDIAEGYSVSREKKESFPLTVTSAQKNPTAFYLCASSMGQGGTYEQYFGPGTRLTVT.

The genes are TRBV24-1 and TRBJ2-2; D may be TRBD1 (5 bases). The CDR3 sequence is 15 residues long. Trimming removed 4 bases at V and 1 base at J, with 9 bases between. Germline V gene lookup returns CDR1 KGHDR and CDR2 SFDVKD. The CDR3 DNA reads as TGTGCCACCAGTGACATGACAGAGAACACCGGGGAGCTGTTTTTT. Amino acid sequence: CATSDMTENTGELFF.

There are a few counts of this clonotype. CDR3 in DNA: TGCGCCAGCAGCCAAAAGACAGCTAGCCTTAGCACAGATACGCAGTATTTT. Its translation is CASSQKTASLSTDTQYF. The V call is TRBV4-1, the J call TRBJ2-3, with D perhaps matching TRBD1 or TRBD2 (5 bases each). The CDR3 loop spans 17 amino acids. V lost 2 bases and J 0 bases, leaving 15 bases between the germline ends. CDR1 MGHRA and CDR2 YSYEKL come from the germline V gene.

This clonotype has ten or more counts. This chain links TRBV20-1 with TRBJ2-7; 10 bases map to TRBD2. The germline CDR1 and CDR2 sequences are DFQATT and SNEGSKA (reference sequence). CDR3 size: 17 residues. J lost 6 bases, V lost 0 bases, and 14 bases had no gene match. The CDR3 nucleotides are TGCAGTGCTAGAGATGGGGCAGCGGGAGGGTTTGTCTCCGAGCAGTACTTC. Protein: CSARDGAAGGFVSEQYF.

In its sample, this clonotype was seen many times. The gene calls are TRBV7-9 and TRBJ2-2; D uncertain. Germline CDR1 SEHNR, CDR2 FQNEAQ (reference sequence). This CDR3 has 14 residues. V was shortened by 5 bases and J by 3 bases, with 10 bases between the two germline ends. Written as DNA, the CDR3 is TGTGCCAGCAGCCCCCCCCGGGACACCGGGGAGCTGTTTTTT. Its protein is CASSPPRDTGELFF.